The T cell receptor beta chain described here comes from a study of T cell repertoires in cytomegalovirus infection. Study details: It was recently identified HLA-C-restricted and well-studied HLA-B-restricted CMV epitopes that the study used. CMV infection plus the matching HLA type was flagged by public TCR beta signatures.

Whole-study findings and limits: Adding up the frequency of public TCR beta families identified people who carried CMV plus the relevant HLA. Dominating the ex vivo response were TCR beta clonotypes that were CMV-specific and HLA-C-restricted.

This clonotype was counted ten times or more. As yet, its antigen is unknown. TCRdb recomputed calls from the reads with MiXCR, one row per CDR3 protein. The sample has 200,000 to 250,000 distinct CDR3 sequences, roughly 34% seen once. CDR3 length equals 15 residues. Germline V gene data show CDR1 as SGHVS and CDR2 as FNYEAQ. The V end lost 5 bases, the J end lost 0 bases, and 13 bases lay between the germline ends. The clonotype originates from a human donor in good health (CMV status not recorded). Some clones in this sample may be carry-over from other donors' samples. V gene TRBV7-6 combines with J gene TRBJ1-2; D perhaps matches TRBD1 (5 bases). The sequencing here drew on CD8+ T cells from cultured PBMCs, taken from culture after CMV antigen stimulation. The CDR3 loop reads CASSPGRNSNYGYTF. CDR3 nucleotides: TGTGCCAGCAGCCCGGGACGGAACTCTAACTATGGCTACACCTTC.